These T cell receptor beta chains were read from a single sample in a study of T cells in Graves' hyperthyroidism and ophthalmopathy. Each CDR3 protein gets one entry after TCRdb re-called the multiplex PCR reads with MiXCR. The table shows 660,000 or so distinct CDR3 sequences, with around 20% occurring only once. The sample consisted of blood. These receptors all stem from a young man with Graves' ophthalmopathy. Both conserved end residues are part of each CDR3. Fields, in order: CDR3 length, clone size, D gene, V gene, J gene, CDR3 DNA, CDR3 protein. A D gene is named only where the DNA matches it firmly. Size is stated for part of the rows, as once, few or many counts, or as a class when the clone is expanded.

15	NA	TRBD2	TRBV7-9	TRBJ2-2	TGTGCCAGCAGCTTTAGCGGGAAGAACACCGGGGAGCTGTTTTTT	CASSFSGKNTGELFF
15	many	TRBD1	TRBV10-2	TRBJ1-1	TGCGCCAGCAGTGAGATGTCAGGGGGAAACACTGAAGCTTTCTTT	CASSEMSGGNTEAFF
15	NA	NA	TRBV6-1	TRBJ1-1	TGTGCCAGCATCGGGGCCGGCTATATGAACACTGAAGCTTTCTTT	CASIGAGYMNTEAFF
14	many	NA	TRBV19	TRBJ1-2	TGTGCCAGTAGTATAGAGTCCGGTAACTATGGCTACACCTTC	CASSIESGNYGYTF
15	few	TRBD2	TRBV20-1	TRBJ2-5	TGCAGTGCTAGAGATCGGAGGACTAGCTCGGGGACCCAGTACTTC	CSARDRRTSSGTQYF
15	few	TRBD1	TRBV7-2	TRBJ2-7	TGTGCCAGCAGCGAAACTCCGGGACAGGGCGGCGAGCAGTACTTC	CASSETPGQGGEQYF
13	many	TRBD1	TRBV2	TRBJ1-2	TGTGCCAGCAGAATGACAGGGGCCTATGGCTACACCTTC	CASRMTGAYGYTF
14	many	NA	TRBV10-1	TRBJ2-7	TGCGCCAGCAGGACGACAACCAAGTCCTACGAGCAGTACTTC	CASRTTTKSYEQYF
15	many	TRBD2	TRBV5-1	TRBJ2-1	TGCGCCAGCAGCTTGGGACTAGCGGGAGAAAATGAGCAGTTCTTC	CASSLGLAGENEQFF
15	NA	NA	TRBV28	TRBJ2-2	TGTGCCAGCAGTTTACTTGATAAGAACACCGGGGAGCTGTTTTTT	CASSLLDKNTGELFF
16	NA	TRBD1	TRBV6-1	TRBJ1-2	TGTGCCAGCGAAGGGGGACAGGGGATAGCTAACTATGGCTACACCTTC	CASEGGQGIANYGYTF
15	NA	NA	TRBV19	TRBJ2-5	TGTGCCAGTAGACCCACAAGGGACCCCCGCGAGACCCAGTACTTC	CASRPTRDPRETQYF
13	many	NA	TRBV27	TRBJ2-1	TGTGCCAGCAGCTTAGGGGCGTACAATGAGCAGTTCTTC	CASSLGAYNEQFF
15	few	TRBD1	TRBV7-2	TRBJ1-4	TGTGCCAGCAGCTCACTTACAGGGGGCGGTGAAAAACTGTTTTTT	CASSSLTGGGEKLFF
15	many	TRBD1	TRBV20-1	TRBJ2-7	TGCAGTGCGAACCGGGACAGGGCTTTAGCCTACGAGCAGTACTTC	CSANRDRALAYEQYF